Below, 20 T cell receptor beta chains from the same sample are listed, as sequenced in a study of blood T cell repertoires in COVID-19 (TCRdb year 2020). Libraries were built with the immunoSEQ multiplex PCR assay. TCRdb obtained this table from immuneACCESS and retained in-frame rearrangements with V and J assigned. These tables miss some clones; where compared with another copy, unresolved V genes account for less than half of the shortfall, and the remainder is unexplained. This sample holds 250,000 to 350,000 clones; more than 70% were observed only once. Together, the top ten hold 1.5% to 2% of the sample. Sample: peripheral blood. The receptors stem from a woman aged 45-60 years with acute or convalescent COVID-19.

As DNA, the CDR3 is TGTGCCAGTAGTATTGGCGGGAGGGCCTCCTACAATGAGCAGTTCTTC. This encodes CASSIGGRASYNEQFF. The chain uses TRBV19 and TRBJ2-1; 9 bases are a match to TRBD2. Germline CDR1 and CDR2: LNHDA and SQIVND (reference sequence). V dropped 3 bases and J dropped 0; count of bases not matched to a gene: 3. The CDR3 extends over 16 amino acids.

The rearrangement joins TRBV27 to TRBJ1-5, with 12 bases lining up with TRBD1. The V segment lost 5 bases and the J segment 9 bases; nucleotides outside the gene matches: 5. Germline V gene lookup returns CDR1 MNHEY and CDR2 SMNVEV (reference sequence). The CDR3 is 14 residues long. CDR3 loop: CASSPGTGGWPQHF. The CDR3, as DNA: TGTGCCAGCAGTCCAGGGACAGGGGGCTGGCCCCAGCATTTT.

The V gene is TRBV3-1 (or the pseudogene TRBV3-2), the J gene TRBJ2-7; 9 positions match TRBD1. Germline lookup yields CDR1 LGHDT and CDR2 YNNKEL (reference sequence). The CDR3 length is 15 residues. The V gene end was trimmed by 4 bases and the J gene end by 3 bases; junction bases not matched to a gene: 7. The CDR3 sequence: CASSLRDREYYEQYF. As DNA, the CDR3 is TGTGCCAGCAGCCTCCGGGACAGGGAATACTACGAGCAGTACTTC.

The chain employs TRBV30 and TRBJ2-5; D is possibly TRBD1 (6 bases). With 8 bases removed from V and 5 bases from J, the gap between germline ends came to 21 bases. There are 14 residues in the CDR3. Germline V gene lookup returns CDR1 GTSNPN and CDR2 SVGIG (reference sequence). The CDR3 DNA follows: TGTGCCGGGTGGCCCTTACAGGGTTTGGAGACCCAGTACTTC. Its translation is CAGWPLQGLETQYF.

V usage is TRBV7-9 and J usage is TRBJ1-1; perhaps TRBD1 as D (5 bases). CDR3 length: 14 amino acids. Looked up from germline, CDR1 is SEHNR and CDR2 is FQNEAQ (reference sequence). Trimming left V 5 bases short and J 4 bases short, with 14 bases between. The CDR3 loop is CASSPRVGPTEAFF. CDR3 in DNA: TGTGCCAGCAGCCCCAGGGTAGGACCCACTGAAGCTTTCTTT.

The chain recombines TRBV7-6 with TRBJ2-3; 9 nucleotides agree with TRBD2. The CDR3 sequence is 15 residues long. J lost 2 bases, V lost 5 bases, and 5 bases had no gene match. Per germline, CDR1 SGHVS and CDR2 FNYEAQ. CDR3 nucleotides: TGTGCCAGCAGCCCCAGACTAGCGGACACAGATACGCAGTATTTT. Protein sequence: CASSPRLADTDTQYF.

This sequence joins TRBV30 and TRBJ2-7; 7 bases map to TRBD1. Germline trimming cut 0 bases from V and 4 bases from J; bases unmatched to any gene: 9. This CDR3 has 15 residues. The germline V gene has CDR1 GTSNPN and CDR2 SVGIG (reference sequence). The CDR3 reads CAWSVMATGLYEQYF. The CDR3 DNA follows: TGTGCCTGGAGTGTAATGGCGACAGGGTTGTACGAGCAGTACTTC.

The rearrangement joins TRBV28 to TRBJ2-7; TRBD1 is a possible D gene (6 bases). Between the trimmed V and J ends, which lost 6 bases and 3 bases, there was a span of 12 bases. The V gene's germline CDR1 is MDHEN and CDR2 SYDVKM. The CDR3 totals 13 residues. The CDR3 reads CASRGAPGYEQYF. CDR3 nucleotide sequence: TGTGCCAGCAGGGGGGCTCCTGGCTACGAGCAGTACTTC.

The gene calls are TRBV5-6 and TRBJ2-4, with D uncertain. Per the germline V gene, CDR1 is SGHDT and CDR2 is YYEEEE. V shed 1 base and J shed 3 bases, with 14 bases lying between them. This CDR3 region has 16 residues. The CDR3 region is CASSLIGSADKNIQYF. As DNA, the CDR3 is TGTGCCAGCAGCTTGATTGGTTCGGCGGACAAAAACATTCAGTACTTC. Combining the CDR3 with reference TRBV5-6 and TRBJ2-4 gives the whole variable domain DAGVTQSPTHLIKTRGQQVTLRCSPKSGHDTVSWYQQALGQGPQFIFQYYEEEERQRGNFPDRFSGHQFPNYSSELNVNALLLGDSALYLCASSLIGSADKNIQYFGAGTRLSVL.

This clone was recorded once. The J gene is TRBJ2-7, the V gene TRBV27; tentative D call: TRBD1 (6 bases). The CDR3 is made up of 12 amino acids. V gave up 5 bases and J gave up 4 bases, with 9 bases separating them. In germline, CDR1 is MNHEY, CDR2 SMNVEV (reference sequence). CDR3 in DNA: TGTGCCAGCAGTCCAGGGACATACGAGCAGTACTTC. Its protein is CASSPGTYEQYF.

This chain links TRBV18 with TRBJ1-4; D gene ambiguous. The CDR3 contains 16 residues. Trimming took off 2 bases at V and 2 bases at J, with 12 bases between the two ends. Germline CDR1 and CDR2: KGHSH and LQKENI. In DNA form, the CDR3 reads TGTGCCAGCTCACCAGAGTTGGAGTGGACTAATGAAAAACTGTTTTTT. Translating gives CASSPELEWTNEKLFF.

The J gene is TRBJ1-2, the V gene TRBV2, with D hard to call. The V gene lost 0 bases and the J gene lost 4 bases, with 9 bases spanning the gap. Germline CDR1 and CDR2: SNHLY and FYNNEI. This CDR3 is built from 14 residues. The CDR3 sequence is CASSEAQRVYGYTF. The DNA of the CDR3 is TGTGCCAGCAGTGAAGCGCAGAGGGTCTATGGCTACACCTTC.

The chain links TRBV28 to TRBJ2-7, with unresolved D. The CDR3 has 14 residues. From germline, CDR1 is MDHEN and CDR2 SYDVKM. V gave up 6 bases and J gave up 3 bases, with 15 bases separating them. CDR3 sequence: CASSPSSRNYEQYF. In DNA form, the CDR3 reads TGTGCCAGCAGCCCGAGTAGCAGAAACTACGAGCAGTACTTC.

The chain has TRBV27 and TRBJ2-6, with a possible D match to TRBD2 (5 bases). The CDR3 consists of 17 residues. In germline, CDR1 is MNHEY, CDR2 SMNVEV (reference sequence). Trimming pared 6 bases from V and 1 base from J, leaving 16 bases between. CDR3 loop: CASSFPPRASGANVLTF. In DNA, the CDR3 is TGTGCCAGCAGCTTCCCTCCGCGGGCTTCTGGGGCCAACGTCCTGACTTTC. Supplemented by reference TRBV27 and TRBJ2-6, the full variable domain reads EAQVTQNPRYLITVTGKKLTVTCSQNMNHEYMSWYRQDPGLGLRQIYYSMNVEVTDKGDVPEGYKVSRKEKRNFPLILESPSPNQTSLYFCASSFPPRASGANVLTFGAGSRLTVL.

CDR3 loop: CASSLAGGLTETQYF. The CDR3 DNA reads TGTGCCAGCAGCCTAGCAGGGGGCCTAACGGAGACCCAGTACTTC. This rearrangement joins TRBV9 to TRBJ2-5, with TRBD1 matching 8 bases. CDR3 size: 15 residues. Germline CDR1 reads SGDLS; CDR2 reads YYNGEE. Losses at the gene ends were 4 bases for V and 5 bases for J; bases not matched to a gene: 10. Combining the CDR3 with reference TRBV9 and TRBJ2-5 gives the whole variable domain DSGVTQTPKHLITATGQRVTLRCSPRSGDLSVYWYQQSLDQGLQFLIQYYNGEERAKGNILERFSAQQFPDLHSELNLSSLELGDSALYFCASSLAGGLTETQYFGPGTRLLVL.

The DNA of the CDR3 is TGTGCCAGTAGTTTAAACAGGGGTGCTTTCTTT. Amino acid sequence: CASSLNRGAFF. The rearrangement joins TRBV19 to TRBJ1-1; 7 nucleotides agree with TRBD1. Germline CDR1 reads LNHDA; CDR2 reads SQIVND (reference sequence). The V gene end was trimmed by 5 bases and the J gene end by 11 bases; junction bases not matched to a gene: 5. The CDR3 sequence is 11 residues long.

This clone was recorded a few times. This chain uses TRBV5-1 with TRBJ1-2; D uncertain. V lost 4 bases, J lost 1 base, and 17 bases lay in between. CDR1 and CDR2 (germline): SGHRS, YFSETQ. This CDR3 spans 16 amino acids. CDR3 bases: TGCGCCAGCAGCCCAATCACCCCGGGATTTAACTATGGCTACACCTTC. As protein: CASSPITPGFNYGYTF.

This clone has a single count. CDR3 DNA sequence: TGTGCCAGCAGCGGCGGGACTAGAAACACCGGGGAGCTGTTTTTT. This sequence encodes CASSGGTRNTGELFF. V is TRBV3-1 (or the pseudogene TRBV3-2) and J is TRBJ2-2; 8 bases agree with TRBD2. CDR1 is LGHDT and CDR2 is YNNKEL in the germline V gene (reference sequence). The J segment lost 2 bases and the V segment lost 5 bases, leaving 4 bases of the junction unmatched. This CDR3 region has 15 residues.

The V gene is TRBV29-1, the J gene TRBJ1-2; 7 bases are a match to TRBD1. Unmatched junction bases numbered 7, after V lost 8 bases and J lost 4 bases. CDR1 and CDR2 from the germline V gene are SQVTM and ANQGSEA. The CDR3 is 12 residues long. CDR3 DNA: TGCAGCTTCCAGGGACAGTCCTATGGCTACACCTTC. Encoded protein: CSFQGQSYGYTF.

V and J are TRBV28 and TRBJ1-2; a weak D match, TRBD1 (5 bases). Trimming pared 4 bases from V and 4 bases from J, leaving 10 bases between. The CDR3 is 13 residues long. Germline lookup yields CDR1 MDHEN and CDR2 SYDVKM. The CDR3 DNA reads TGTGCCAGCAGTTCCCCGGGACTCTATGGCTACACCTTC. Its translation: CASSSPGLYGYTF.